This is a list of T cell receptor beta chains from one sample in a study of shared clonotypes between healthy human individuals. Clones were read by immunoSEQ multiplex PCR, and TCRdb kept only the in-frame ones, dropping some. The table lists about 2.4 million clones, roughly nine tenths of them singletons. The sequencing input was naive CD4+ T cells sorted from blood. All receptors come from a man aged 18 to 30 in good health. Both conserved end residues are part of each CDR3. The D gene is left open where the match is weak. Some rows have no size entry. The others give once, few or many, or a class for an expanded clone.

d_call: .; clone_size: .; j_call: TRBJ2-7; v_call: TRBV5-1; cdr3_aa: CASSPEWPTYEQYF; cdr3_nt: TGCGCCAGCAGCCCCGAGTGGCCCACCTACGAGCAGTACTTC
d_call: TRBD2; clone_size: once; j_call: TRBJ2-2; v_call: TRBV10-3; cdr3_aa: CAISRSGESTGELFF; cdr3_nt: TGTGCCATCAGCAGGAGCGGGGAGAGCACCGGGGAGCTGTTTTTT
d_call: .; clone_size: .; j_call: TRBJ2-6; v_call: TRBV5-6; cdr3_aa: CASRGFAGANVLTF; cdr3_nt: TGTGCCAGCAGGGGTTTTGCAGGGGCCAACGTCCTGACTTTC
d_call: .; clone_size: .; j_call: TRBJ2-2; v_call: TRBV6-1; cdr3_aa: CASSVLRRNTGELFF; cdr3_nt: TGTGCCAGCAGTGTCCTAAGAAGGAACACCGGGGAGCTGTTTTTT
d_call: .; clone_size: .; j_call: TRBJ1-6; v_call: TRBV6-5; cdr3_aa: CASSLEGAYNSPLHF; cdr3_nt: TGTGCCAGCAGTTTGGAAGGGGCCTATAATTCACCCCTCCACTTT
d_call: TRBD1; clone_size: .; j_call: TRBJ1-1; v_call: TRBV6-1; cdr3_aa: CASSVMTGPATEAFF; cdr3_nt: TGTGCCAGCAGTGTCATGACAGGGCCCGCCACTGAAGCTTTCTTT
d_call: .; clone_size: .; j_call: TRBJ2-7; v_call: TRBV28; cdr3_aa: CASSLSSQSTYEQYF; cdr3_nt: TGTGCCAGCAGTTTATCCTCCCAATCGACCTACGAGCAGTACTTC
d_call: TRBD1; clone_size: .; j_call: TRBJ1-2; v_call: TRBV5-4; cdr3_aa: CASSLYGTAYGYTF; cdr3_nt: TGTGCCAGCAGCTTGTATGGGACAGCCTATGGCTACACCTTC
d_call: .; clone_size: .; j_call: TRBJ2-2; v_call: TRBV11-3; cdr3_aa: CASSLTVSFGPNTGELFF; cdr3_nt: TGTGCCAGCAGCTTAACAGTTTCATTTGGCCCGAACACCGGGGAGCTGTTTTTT
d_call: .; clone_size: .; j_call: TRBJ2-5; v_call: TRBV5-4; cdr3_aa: CASSLALQTPGTQYF; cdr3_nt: TGTGCCAGCAGCTTGGCCTTACAGACCCCAGGGACCCAGTACTTC
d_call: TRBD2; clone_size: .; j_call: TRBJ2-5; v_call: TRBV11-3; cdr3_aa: CASSWRIAGGQETQYF; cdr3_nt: TGTGCCAGCAGCTGGAGGATAGCGGGGGGACAAGAGACCCAGTACTTC
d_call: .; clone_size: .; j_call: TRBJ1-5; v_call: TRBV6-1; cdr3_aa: CASSQNGGMEPQHF; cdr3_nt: TGTGCCAGCAGCCAAAACGGGGGCATGGAGCCCCAGCATTTT
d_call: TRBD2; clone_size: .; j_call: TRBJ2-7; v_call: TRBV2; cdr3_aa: CASSGRTSGSEQYF; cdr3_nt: TGTGCCAGCAGTGGTCGGACTAGCGGGAGTGAGCAGTACTTC
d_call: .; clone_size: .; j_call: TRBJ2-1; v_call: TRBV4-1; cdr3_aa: CASSPFPGVTYNEQFF; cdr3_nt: TGCGCCAGCAGCCCCTTCCCGGGGGTGACCTACAATGAGCAGTTCTTC
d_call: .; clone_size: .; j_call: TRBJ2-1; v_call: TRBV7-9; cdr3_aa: CASSLGVLLVGYNEQFF; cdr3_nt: TGTGCCAGCAGCTTAGGGGTGCTCCTGGTAGGCTACAATGAGCAGTTCTTC
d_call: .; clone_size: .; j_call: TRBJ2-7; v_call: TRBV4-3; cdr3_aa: CASSQAHTQYEQYF; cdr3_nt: TGCGCCAGCAGCCAAGCTCACACACAGTACGAGCAGTACTTC
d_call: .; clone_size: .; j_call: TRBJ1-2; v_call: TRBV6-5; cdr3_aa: CASSPDSLYGYTF; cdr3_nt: TGTGCCAGCAGCCCCGACAGCCTCTATGGCTACACCTTC
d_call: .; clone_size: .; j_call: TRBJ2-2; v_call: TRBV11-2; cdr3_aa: CASSHGAGRNGELFF; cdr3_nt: TGTGCCAGCAGCCACGGGGCAGGGAGGAACGGGGAGCTGTTTTTT
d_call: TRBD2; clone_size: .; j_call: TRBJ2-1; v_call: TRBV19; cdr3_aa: CASSITSGSFNGEQFF; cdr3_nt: TGTGCCAGTAGTATTACTAGCGGGAGTTTTAATGGTGAGCAGTTCTTC
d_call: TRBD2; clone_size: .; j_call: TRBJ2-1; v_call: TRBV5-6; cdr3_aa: CASSLVSGGEYEQFF; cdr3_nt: TGTGCCAGCAGCTTGGTCAGCGGGGGGGAATATGAGCAGTTCTTC
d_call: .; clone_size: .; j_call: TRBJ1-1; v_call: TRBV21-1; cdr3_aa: CASSKRGDLKAFF; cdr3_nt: TGTGCCAGCAGCAAACGGGGAGATCTGAAAGCTTTCTTT
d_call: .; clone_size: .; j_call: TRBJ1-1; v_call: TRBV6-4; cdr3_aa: CASRSGVTSTEAFF; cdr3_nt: TGTGCCAGCAGATCCGGGGTGACGAGCACTGAAGCTTTCTTT
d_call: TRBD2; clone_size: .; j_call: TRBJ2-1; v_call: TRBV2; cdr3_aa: CASSAAGGPGEQFF; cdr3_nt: TGTGCCAGCAGTGCAGCGGGAGGGCCGGGGGAGCAGTTCTTC
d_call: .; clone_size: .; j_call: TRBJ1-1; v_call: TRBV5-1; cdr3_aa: CASSSGPGNTEAFF; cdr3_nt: TGCGCCAGCAGCTCCGGTCCGGGGAACACTGAAGCTTTCTTT
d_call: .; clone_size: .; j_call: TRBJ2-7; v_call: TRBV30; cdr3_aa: CAWSIGQAYRSPYEQYF; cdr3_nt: TGTGCCTGGAGTATCGGCCAGGCTTACCGTAGCCCCTACGAGCAGTACTTC
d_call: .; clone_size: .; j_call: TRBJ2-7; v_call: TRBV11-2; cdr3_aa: CASSLDRANLYEQYF; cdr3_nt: TGTGCCAGCAGCTTAGATAGGGCGAACCTTTACGAGCAGTACTTC
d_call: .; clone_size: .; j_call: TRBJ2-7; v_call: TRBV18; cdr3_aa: CASSPIRGALDEQYF; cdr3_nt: TGTGCCAGCTCACCCATCCGGGGTGCGTTGGACGAGCAGTACTTC
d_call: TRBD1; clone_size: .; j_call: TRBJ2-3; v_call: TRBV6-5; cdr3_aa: CASRRTGNTDTQYF; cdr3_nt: TGTGCCAGCAGACGGACAGGAAACACAGATACGCAGTATTTT
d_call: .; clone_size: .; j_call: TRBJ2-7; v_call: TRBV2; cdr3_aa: CASTPGNGPAYEQYF; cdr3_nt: TGTGCCAGCACCCCGGGTAATGGTCCGGCTTACGAGCAGTACTTC
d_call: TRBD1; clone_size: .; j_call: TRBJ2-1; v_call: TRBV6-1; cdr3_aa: CASSLTGTGKNEQFF; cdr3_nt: TGTGCCAGCAGCTTAACCGGGACAGGGAAAAATGAGCAGTTCTTC
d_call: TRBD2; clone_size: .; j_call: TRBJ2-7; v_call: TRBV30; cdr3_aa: CAWTPGLANEQYF; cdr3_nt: TGTGCCTGGACCCCGGGACTAGCGAACGAGCAGTACTTC
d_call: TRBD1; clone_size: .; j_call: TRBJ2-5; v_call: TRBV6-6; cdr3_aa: CASRGDSSTQYF; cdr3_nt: TGTGCCAGCAGGGGGGACAGTTCGACCCAGTACTTC
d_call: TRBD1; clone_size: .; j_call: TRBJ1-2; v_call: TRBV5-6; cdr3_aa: CASRKDRGRNYGYTF; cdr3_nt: TGTGCCAGCAGAAAAGACAGGGGGCGGAACTATGGCTACACCTTC
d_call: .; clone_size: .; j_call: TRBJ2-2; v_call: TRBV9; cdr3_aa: CASSVDQGAGELFF; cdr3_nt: TGTGCCAGCAGCGTAGATCAGGGCGCCGGGGAGCTGTTTTTT
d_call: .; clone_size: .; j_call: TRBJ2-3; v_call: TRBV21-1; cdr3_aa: CASSNRTGGSTDTQYF; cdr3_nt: TGTGCCAGCAGCAATCGAACAGGGGGTAGCACAGATACGCAGTATTTT
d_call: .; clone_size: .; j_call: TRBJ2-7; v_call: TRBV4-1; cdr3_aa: CASSQTPGSSYEQYF; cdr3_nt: TGCGCCAGCAGCCAGACTCCAGGGTCCTCCTACGAGCAGTACTTC
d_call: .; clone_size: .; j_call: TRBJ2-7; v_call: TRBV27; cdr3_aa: CASRVRASHYEQYF; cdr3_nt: TGTGCCAGCAGGGTTAGGGCTTCCCACTACGAGCAGTACTTC
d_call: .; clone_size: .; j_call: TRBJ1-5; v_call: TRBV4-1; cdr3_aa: CASSQDPFSNQPQHF; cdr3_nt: TGCGCCAGCAGCCAAGACCCATTTAGCAATCAGCCCCAGCATTTT
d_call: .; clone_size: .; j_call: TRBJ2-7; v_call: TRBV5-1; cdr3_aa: CASSLETGSNEQYF; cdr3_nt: TGCGCCAGCAGCTTGGAGACAGGTTCGAACGAGCAGTACTTC
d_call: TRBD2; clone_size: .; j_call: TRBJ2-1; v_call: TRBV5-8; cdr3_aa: CASSSGLAVFNEQFF; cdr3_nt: TGTGCCAGCAGCTCGGGACTAGCGGTCTTCAATGAGCAGTTCTTC
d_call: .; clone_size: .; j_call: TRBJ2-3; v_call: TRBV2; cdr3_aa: CASSLLASTDTQYF; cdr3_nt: TGTGCCAGCAGCCTTCTAGCGAGCACAGATACGCAGTATTTT
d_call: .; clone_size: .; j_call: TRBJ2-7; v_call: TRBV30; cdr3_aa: CAWNPHRVAYEQYF; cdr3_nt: TGTGCCTGGAACCCCCACAGGGTAGCCTACGAGCAGTACTTC
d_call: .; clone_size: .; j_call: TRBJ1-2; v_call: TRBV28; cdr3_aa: CASSWDLVGNRYGYTF; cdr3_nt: TGTGCCAGCAGTTGGGATCTGGTTGGTAATCGCTATGGCTACACCTTC
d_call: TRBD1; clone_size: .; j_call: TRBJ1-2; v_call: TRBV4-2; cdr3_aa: CASSQLWQGEGYGYTF; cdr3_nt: TGTGCCAGCAGCCAATTATGGCAGGGGGAGGGCTATGGCTACACCTTC
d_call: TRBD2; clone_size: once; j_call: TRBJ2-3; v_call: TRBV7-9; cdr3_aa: CASSSPRGLAGEGANTQYF; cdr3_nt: TGTGCCAGCAGCTCTCCTAGGGGACTAGCGGGAGAGGGGGCGAATACGCAGTATTTT
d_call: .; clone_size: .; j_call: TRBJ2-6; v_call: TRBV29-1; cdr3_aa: CSVVHNSGANVLTF; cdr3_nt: TGCAGCGTTGTACACAACTCTGGGGCCAACGTCCTGACTTTC
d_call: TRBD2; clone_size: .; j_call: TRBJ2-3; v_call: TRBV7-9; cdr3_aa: CASSLLAGGTDTQYF; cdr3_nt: TGTGCCAGCAGCTTATTAGCGGGGGGCACAGATACGCAGTATTTT
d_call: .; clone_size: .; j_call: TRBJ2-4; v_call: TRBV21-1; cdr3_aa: CASSKVGLAGGKNIQYF; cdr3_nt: TGTGCCAGCAGCAAAGTAGGGCTAGCGGGAGGAAAAAACATTCAGTACTTC